This TCR beta chain was identified in a study of blood T cells in healthy people across ages. For this clonotype: Its target is unknown.

Whole-study results and caveats: Higher diversity and more naive CD4+ cells were features of long-lived donors, compared to aged donors.

Staff drew roughly 10 milliliters of peripheral blood from each donor. Germline values: CDR1 MNHEY, CDR2 SMNVEV (reference sequence). With 4 bases removed from V and 0 bases from J, the gap between germline ends came to 10 bases. The CDR3 has 15 residues. A J-beta primer mix and a sample-barcoded 5' primer were used in a second PCR of roughly 6 to 11 cycles. TCRdb passed the 5' RACE reads through MiXCR, listing each CDR3 protein once. The data contain about 970,000 distinct CDR3 sequences, roughly 51% of them seen just once; the ten biggest clones take up 20% to 25%. The sequence came from a woman aged 55-75 years in good health. This sequence joins TRBV27 and TRBJ2-1; possible D gene TRBD2, 5 bases. Sample: blood. CDR3 coding DNA: TGTGCCAGCAGTTATACGGGAAGCTCCTACAATGAGCAGTTCTTC. Protein product: CASSYTGSSYNEQFF.